This TCR beta chain was sequenced during a study of blood T cell repertoires in COVID-19. This CDR3 spans 16 amino acids. CDR1 and CDR2 (germline): LGHDT, YNNKEL (reference sequence). Trimming removed 4 bases from V and 2 bases from J; junction bases left unmatched: 6. The repertoire was sequenced with immunoSEQ multiplex PCR; TCRdb's copy has only in-frame clones and lacks some. Of 80,000 to 100,000 clones in the sample, about 86% were seen once. This clonotype was obtained from a woman older than 75 in a cohort sampled during active or convalescent COVID-19. The chain employs TRBV3-1 (or the pseudogene TRBV3-2) and TRBJ2-1; the match to TRBD2 covers 9 bases. Material for sequencing was peripheral blood. The CDR3 here is CASSPVGLAAYNEQFF. CDR3 nucleotides: TGTGCCAGCAGCCCCGTGGGACTAGCAGCCTACAATGAGCAGTTCTTC.